This T cell receptor beta chain was profiled in a study of T cells in Graves' hyperthyroidism and ophthalmopathy. Amplified TCR beta CDR3 regions came from RNA transcripts. The HTBI set primed first-round TCR CDR3 RT-PCR. Via MiXCR, TCRdb re-called the multiplex PCR reads, giving one row per CDR3 protein. The sample has over 650,000 distinct CDR3 sequences; roughly 17% are singletons. Study results and caveats: Clonotypes that were expanded in thyroid above 0.001 mostly appeared in blood too.

To note about this clonotype: Its antigen is still unknown.

With 3 bases removed from V and 2 bases from J, the gap between germline ends came to 14 bases. The germline V gene has CDR1 SGDLS and CDR2 YYNGEE. CDR3 length: 15 amino acids. This receptor was identified in a man between 18 and 35 years old with Graves' hyperthyroidism. The V gene is TRBV9, the J gene TRBJ1-1; possibly TRBD1 for D (6 bases). Sequencing used blood. The CDR3 DNA reads TGTGCCAGCAGCGATGGACAGAACGATAACACTGAAGCTTTCTTT. Encoded protein: CASSDGQNDNTEAFF. The full variable domain, completed using reference TRBV9 and TRBJ1-1, is DSGVTQTPKHLITATGQRVTLRCSPRSGDLSVYWYQQSLDQGLQFLIQYYNGEERAKGNILERFSAQQFPDLHSELNLSSLELGDSALYFCASSDGQNDNTEAFFGQGTRLTVV.